This T cell receptor (beta chain) stems from a study of human T cells and chemical hapten exposure. Study-wide context: DPC at 2% was the sensitizing agent, placed on around 2 cm by around 2 cm of upper inner arm skin. The patients were mostly female; they had alopecia areata, totalis or universalis. Mainly, slight library volume differences in the pool made TCR yields vary.

On this clonotype itself: Its antigen is not identified.

Via MiXCR, TCRdb re-called the RACE reads, giving one row per CDR3 protein. The sample records about 140,000 distinct CDR3 sequences, roughly 12% being singletons. This sample's time point: patch test 2, 6 weeks after DPC sensitization. Specified treatment: therapeutic diphenylcyclopropenone sensitization with weekly scalp DPC. Whole-study results and caveats: Expanded TCRs formed significantly more large CDR3 similarity clusters than controls.

This CDR3 is 13 amino acids long. CDR1 LGHDT and CDR2 YNNKEL come from the germline V gene (reference sequence). The germline V and J ends were trimmed by 0 bases and 6 bases, with 6 bases remaining between them. This chain connects TRBV3-1 to TRBJ1-5; D call uncertain. The sequencing here drew on whole blood, taken in connection with sensitization to the hapten diphenylcyclopropenone (DPC). This clonotype was sampled from a woman aged 50 to 60 with alopecia areata. Some clones in this sample may be carry-over from other donors' samples. In DNA, the CDR3 is TGTGCCAGCAGCCAAGATGTTGTTCAGCCCCAGCATTTT. This translates into CASSQDVVQPQHF.